This record looks at one T cell receptor (beta chain) sequence and its context. TCRdb keeps only in-frame clones here, not all; method: immunoSEQ multiplex PCR. This sample has approximately 760,000 clones, with approximately 85% found just once. The data originate from a study of shared T cell receptors in the human thymus. The ends were cut back, 4 bases at V and 0 bases at J, with 16 bases in the middle. CDR1 is MNHNS, CDR2 SASEGT, per germline. CDR3 length: 17 amino acids. This sample was shared with a second study, whose subject was human thymus T cells.

The clonotype originates from a girl younger than two with a congenital heart defect. Sequenced input: thymocytes. The chain recombines TRBV6-1 with TRBJ1-3; D is ambiguous. The CDR3 is CASSARGIGGSGNTIYF. DNA of the CDR3: TGTGCCAGCAGTGCCCGGGGTATCGGAGGCTCTGGAAACACCATATATTTT.